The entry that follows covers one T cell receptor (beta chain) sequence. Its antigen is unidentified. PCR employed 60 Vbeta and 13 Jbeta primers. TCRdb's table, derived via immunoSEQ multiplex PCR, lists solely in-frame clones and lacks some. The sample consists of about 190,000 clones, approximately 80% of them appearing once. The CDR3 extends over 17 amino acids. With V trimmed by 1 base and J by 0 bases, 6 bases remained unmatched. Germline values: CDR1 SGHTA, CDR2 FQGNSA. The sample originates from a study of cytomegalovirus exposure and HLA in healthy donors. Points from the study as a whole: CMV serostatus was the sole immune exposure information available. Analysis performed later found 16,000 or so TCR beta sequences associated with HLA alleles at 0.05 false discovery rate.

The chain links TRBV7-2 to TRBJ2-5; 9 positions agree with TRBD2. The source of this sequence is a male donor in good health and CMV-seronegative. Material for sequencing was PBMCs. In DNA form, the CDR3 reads TGTGCCAGCAGCTTAGGAGGGGCGGGAGGGTACCAAGAGACCCAGTACTTC. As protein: CASSLGGAGGYQETQYF.